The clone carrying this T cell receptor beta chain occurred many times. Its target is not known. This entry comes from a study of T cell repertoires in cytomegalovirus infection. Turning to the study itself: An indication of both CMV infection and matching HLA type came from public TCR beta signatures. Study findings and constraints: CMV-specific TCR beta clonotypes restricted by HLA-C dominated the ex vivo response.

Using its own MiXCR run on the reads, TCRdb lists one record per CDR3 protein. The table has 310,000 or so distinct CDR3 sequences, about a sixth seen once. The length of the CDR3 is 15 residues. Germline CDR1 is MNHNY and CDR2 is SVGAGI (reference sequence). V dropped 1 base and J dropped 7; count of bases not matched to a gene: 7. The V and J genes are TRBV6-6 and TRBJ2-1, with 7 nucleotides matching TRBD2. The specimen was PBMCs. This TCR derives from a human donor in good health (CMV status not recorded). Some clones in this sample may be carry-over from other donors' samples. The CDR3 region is CASSYLMGGINEQFF. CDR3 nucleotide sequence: TGTGCCAGCAGTTACTTAATGGGGGGGATAAATGAGCAGTTCTTC.